The present TCR beta chain was sequenced within a study of blood T cell repertoires in COVID-19. As for the study in general: Some COVID-19 samples were acute and others convalescent; all came from the United States, Italy and Spain.

Profiling relied on immunoSEQ multiplex PCR, and the TCRdb table lists in-frame clones only, not all of them. The table lists about 260,000 clones, 75% to 90% of them singletons. The V and J ends lost 5 bases and 7 bases, in that order; junction bases with no gene match: 6. This CDR3 region has 14 residues. Germline V gene lookup returns CDR1 MNHNS and CDR2 SASEGT. The chain joins TRBV6-1 to TRBJ1-4; TRBD1 aligns across 8 bases. The sequence came from a man aged 50-59 years who had been exposed to COVID-19. Sequenced input: PBMCs or T cells enriched from blood (not recorded which). The CDR3 DNA sequence: TGTGCCAGCAGTTGGACAGGGAAGTCTGAAAAACTGTTTTTT. Amino acids: CASSWTGKSEKLFF.